The TCR beta chain described here comes from a study of cytomegalovirus exposure and HLA in healthy donors. Regarding the study as a whole: For most TCR sequences rarity was the rule, although some public TCRs occurred in many donors. In vitro checks showed that three CMV-associated chains really do target CMV antigens. Presence/absence analyses treated sequencing depth as roughly uniform across donors.

Points on this clone: Antigen specificity is unknown.

CDR1 is SGHDN and CDR2 is FVKESK in the germline V gene. CDR3 size: 17 residues. With 0 bases clipped from V and 4 bases from J, the junction kept 6 bases outside the gene matches. A multiplex PCR was run with 60 Vbeta primers and 13 Jbeta primers. Original data processing: The count from a later analysis was tens of millions of unique TCR beta chains, around 11 million of them shared. Profiling relied on immunoSEQ multiplex PCR, and the TCRdb table lists in-frame clones only, not all of them. That table is the source of V, J and clone size, and D and trimming were worked out from the DNA. The table includes 130,000 or so clones, 70% to 85% detected once.

Sample: PBMCs. This clonotype was obtained from a woman in her thirties or forties in good health and CMV-seronegative. The chain couples TRBV14 to TRBJ2-1, with 10 positions matching TRBD2. The CDR3, as DNA: TGTGCCAGCAGCCAAGATGCTGGGACTAGCGCATACAATGAGCAGTTCTTC. Protein: CASSQDAGTSAYNEQFF.